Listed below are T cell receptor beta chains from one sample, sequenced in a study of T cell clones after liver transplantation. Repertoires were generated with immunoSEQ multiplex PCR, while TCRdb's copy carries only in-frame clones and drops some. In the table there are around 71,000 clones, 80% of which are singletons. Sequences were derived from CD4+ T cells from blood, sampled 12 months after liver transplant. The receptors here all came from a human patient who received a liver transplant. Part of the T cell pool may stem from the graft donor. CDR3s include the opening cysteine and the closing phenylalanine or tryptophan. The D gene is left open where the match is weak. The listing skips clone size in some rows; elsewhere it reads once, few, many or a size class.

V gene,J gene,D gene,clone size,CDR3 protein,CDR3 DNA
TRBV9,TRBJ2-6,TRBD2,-,CASNLAGVGANVLTF,TGTGCCAGCAACTTAGCGGGAGTTGGGGCCAACGTCCTGACTTTC
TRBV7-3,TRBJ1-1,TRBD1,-,CASSSQTGAEAFF,TGTGCCAGCAGCTCGCAAACAGGGGCTGAAGCTTTCTTT
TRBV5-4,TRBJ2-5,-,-,CASSSDLKETQYF,TGTGCCAGCAGCTCGGACCTGAAAGAGACCCAGTACTTC
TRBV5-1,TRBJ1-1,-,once,CASSLAGGLNTEAFF,TGCGCCAGCAGCTTGGCCGGGGGATTGAACACTGAAGCTTTCTTT
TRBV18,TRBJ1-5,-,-,CASSRITGPRGNQPQHF,TGTGCCAGCTCACGTATTACAGGGCCGAGGGGCAATCAGCCCCAGCATTTT
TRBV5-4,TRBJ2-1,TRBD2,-,CASSFSGSSYNEQFF,TGTGCCAGCAGCTTTAGCGGGAGCTCCTACAATGAGCAGTTCTTC
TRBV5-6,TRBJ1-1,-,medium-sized,CASSLGQFTNTEAFF,TGTGCCAGCAGCTTAGGACAGTTTACCAACACTGAAGCTTTCTTT
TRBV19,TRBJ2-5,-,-,CASSIVSGETQYF,TGTGCCAGTAGTATCGTGTCGGGGGAGACCCAGTACTTC
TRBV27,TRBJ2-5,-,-,CASSFGGETQYF,TGTGCCAGCAGTTTTGGAGGAGAGACCCAGTACTTC
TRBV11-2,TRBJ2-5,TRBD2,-,CASSASGTSGRALETQYF,TGTGCCAGCAGCGCATCCGGGACTAGCGGGAGGGCCCTGGAGACCCAGTACTTC
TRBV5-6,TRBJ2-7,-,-,CASSSKLRLPETYEQYF,TGTGCCAGCAGCTCCAAACTCCGACTCCCGGAAACCTACGAGCAGTACTTC
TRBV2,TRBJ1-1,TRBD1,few,CASSTGAGTEAFF,TGTGCCAGCTCAACAGGGGCGGGAACTGAAGCTTTCTTT
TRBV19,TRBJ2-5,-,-,CASSIAGQETQYF,TGTGCCAGTAGTATCGCGGGCCAAGAGACCCAGTACTTC
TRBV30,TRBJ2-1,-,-,CAWSSREQFF,TGTGCCTGGAGTTCGCGTGAGCAGTTCTTC
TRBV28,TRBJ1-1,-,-,CASNGENTEAFF,TGTGCCAGCAACGGGGAAAACACTGAAGCTTTCTTT
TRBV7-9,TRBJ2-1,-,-,CASSISGGLSYNEQFF,TGTGCCAGCAGCATATCAGGGGGACTCTCCTACAATGAGCAGTTCTTC
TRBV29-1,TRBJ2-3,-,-,CSGDSTDTQYF,TGCAGCGGAGACAGCACAGATACGCAGTATTTT
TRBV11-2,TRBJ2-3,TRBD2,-,CASSLDPRTSGMEDTQYF,TGTGCCAGCAGCTTAGATCCTCGGACTAGCGGGATGGAAGATACGCAGTATTTT
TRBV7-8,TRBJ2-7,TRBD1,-,CASSLLKTGGYEQYF,TGTGCCAGCAGCTTATTAAAGACAGGGGGATACGAGCAGTACTTC
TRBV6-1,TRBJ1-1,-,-,CASNEGPRGTEAFF,TGTGCCAGCAACGAGGGCCCTAGGGGCACTGAAGCTTTCTTT
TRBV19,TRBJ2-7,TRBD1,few,CASRNRDSHLREQYF,TGTGCCAGTAGGAACCGGGACAGCCATCTGAGGGAGCAGTACTTC
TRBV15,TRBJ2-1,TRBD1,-,CATNAWTGNEQFF,TGTGCCACCAATGCCTGGACAGGGAATGAGCAGTTCTTC
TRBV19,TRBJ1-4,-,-,CASSGGKSNEKLFF,TGTGCCAGTAGTGGCGGCAAGTCCAATGAAAAACTGTTTTTT
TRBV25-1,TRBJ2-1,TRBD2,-,CASSGGAGSGYNEQFF,TGTGCCAGCAGTGGGGGAGCGGGATCCGGTTACAATGAGCAGTTCTTC
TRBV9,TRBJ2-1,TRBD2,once,CASSVGLAGLPTFDEQFF,TGTGCCAGCAGCGTAGGACTAGCGGGACTCCCAACCTTTGATGAGCAGTTCTTC
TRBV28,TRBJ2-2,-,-,CASSFSQIGNTGELFF,TGTGCCAGCAGTTTCTCACAGATTGGGAACACCGGGGAGCTGTTTTTT
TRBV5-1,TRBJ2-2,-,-,CASSLGDAGELFF,TGCGCCAGCAGCTTGGGCGATGCCGGGGAGCTGTTTTTT
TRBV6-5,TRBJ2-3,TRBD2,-,CASSSRLAGGGAQYF,TGTGCCAGCAGTTCCAGACTAGCGGGAGGAGGTGCGCAGTATTTT
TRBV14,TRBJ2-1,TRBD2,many,CASSLRNSGRALEQFF,TGTGCCAGCAGCTTACGCAATAGCGGGAGGGCCCTTGAGCAGTTCTTC
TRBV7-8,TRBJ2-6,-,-,CASSLGGAGPLRLSGANVLTF,TGTGCCAGCAGCTTAGGGGGGGCAGGGCCCCTGAGATTGTCTGGGGCCAACGTCCTGACTTTC
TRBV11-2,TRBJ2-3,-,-,CASSLNRATDTQYF,TGTGCCAGCAGCTTAAACAGGGCCACAGATACGCAGTATTTT
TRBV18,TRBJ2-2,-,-,CASSPSSGPNTGELFF,TGTGCCAGCTCACCATCTTCAGGGCCTAACACCGGGGAGCTGTTTTTT
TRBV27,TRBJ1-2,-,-,CASRITGKDGYTF,TGTGCCAGCAGGATAACAGGAAAGGATGGCTACACCTTC
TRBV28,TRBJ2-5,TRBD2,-,CASSLWTSGRGETQYF,TGTGCCAGCAGTCTCTGGACTAGCGGGAGGGGAGAGACCCAGTACTTC
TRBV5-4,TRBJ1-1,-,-,CASSPGGVNTEAFF,TGTGCCAGCAGCCCCGGTGGGGTGAACACTGAAGCTTTCTTT
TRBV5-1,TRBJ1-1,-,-,CASSLSGRGTEAFF,TGCGCCAGCAGCTTATCGGGTCGGGGCACTGAAGCTTTCTTT
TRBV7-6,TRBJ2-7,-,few,CASSLAAQTYEQYF,TGTGCCAGCAGCTTAGCGGCCCAGACCTACGAGCAGTACTTC
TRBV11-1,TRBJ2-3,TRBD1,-,CASSTDRDTQYF,TGTGCCAGCAGCACGGACAGGGATACGCAGTATTTT
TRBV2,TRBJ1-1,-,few,CASSLLAVYEAFF,TGTGCCAGCAGCCTCTTGGCGGTCTACGAAGCTTTCTTT
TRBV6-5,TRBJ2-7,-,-,CASSPGTSTYEQYF,TGTGCCAGCAGTCCCGGGACATCGACCTACGAGCAGTACTTC
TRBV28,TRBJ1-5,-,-,CASSPGRGSNQPQHF,TGTGCCAGCAGCCCGGGTAGGGGCAGCAATCAGCCCCAGCATTTT
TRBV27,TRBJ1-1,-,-,CASSPTTRTEAFF,TGTGCCAGCAGTCCAACTACTAGGACTGAAGCTTTCTTT
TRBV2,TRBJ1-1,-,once,CASYQEVDTEAFF,TGTGCCTCCTACCAAGAGGTTGACACTGAAGCTTTCTTT
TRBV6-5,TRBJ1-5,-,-,CASSRGRHSNQPQHF,TGTGCCAGCAGCCGAGGACGGCATAGCAATCAGCCCCAGCATTTT
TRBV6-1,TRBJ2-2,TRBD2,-,CASSEGGIPVFANTGELFF,TGTGCCAGCAGTGAGGGAGGGATTCCCGTGTTCGCGAACACCGGGGAGCTGTTTTTT
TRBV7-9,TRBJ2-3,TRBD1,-,CASSLDRVGTDTQYF,TGTGCCAGCAGCCTGGACAGGGTCGGCACAGATACGCAGTATTTT
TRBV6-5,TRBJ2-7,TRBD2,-,CASSYEGAGVSEQYF,TGTGCCAGCAGTTACGAGGGAGCGGGAGTCTCCGAGCAGTACTTC
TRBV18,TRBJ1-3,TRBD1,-,CASSLGQGRSGNTIYF,TGTGCCAGCTCCCTAGGACAGGGCCGCTCTGGAAACACCATATATTTT
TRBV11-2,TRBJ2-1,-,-,CASSPIRGTNEQFF,TGTGCCAGCAGCCCTATCCGAGGTACGAATGAGCAGTTCTTC
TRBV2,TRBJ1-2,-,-,CASSVTGVYGYTF,TGTGCCAGCAGCGTGACAGGAGTCTATGGCTACACCTTC
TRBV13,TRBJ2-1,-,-,CASSSQGGANEQFF,TGTGCCAGCAGCTCACAGGGTGGGGCGAATGAGCAGTTCTTC
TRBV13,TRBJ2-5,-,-,CASSLRTGAKETQYF,TGTGCCAGCAGCTTAAGGACCGGGGCTAAAGAGACCCAGTACTTC
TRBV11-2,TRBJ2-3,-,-,CASSLGFGASTDTQYF,TGTGCCAGCAGCTTAGGATTTGGGGCTAGCACAGATACGCAGTATTTT
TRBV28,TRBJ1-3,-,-,CASSPQLSSGNTIYF,TGTGCCAGCAGTCCCCAACTTTCCTCTGGAAACACCATATATTTT
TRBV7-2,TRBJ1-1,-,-,CASSPYAGRTEAFF,TGTGCCAGCTCTCCTTATGCAGGGCGCACTGAAGCTTTCTTT
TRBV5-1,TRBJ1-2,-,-,CASSLGGYNSYGYTF,TGCGCCAGCAGCTTGGGAGGGTATAATAGTTATGGCTACACCTTC
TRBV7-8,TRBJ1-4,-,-,CASSNTFRGKREKLFF,TGTGCCAGCAGCAATACCTTTAGGGGGAAGCGTGAAAAACTGTTTTTT
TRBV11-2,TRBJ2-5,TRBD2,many,CASSLVGGETQYF,TGTGCCAGCAGCTTAGTCGGGGGGGAGACCCAGTACTTC
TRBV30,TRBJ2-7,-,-,CAWRRGDSDYEQYF,TGTGCCTGGAGGAGAGGAGACAGTGATTACGAGCAGTACTTC
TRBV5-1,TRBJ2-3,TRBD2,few,CASSREGADTQYF,TGCGCCAGCAGTCGGGAGGGCGCAGATACGCAGTATTTT